The 20 T cell receptor beta chains given below trace back to one sample, sequenced in a study of T-cell reconstitution after alpha-beta-depleted transplantation in children. The authors prepared the TCRbeta library with unique molecular identifiers. TCRdb itself ran the PCR reads through MiXCR, one entry per CDR3 protein. The sample carries a few hundred thousand distinct CDR3 sequences, roughly 11% recorded once. Material: PBMCs, obtained before TCRalphabeta/CD19-depleted stem cell transplant. The receptors were gathered from a child less than two years old with acute myeloid leukemia, due to receive a stem cell transplant.

This clonotype was detected many times. The J gene is TRBJ2-2, the V gene TRBV20-1; D unclear. Trimming removed 3 bases at V and 5 bases at J, with 16 bases between. This CDR3 has 15 residues. Looked up from germline, CDR1 is DFQATT and CDR2 is SNEGSKA (reference sequence). The CDR3 here is CSARSLSSYTGELFF. The CDR3 DNA sequence: TGCAGTGCTAGGTCCCTCAGTAGTTATACCGGGGAGCTGTTTTTT.

This clonotype was counted many times. The rearrangement uses TRBV10-2 and TRBJ1-5; D is uncertain. The CDR3 covers 13 residues. V dropped 5 bases and J dropped 4 bases, with 9 bases sitting between them. Germline V gene data show CDR1 as WSHSY and CDR2 as SAAADI. The CDR3 spells CASSQVGNQPQHF. The DNA of the CDR3 is TGCGCCAGCAGTCAAGTCGGGAATCAGCCCCAGCATTTT.

A few counts support this clonotype. The rearrangement links TRBV12-3 or TRBV12-4 to TRBJ2-7; 7 bases align to TRBD1. V was pared by 6 bases and J by 6 bases, with 5 bases of the junction left unmatched. The CDR3 has 12 amino acids. The CDR3 DNA reads as TGTGCCAGCAGGGCACCAGGGGGCGAGCAGTACTTC. This codes for CASRAPGGEQYF.

This clonotype was seen ten or more times. This chain uses TRBV5-1 with TRBJ1-5; no definite D call. There are 13 residues in the CDR3. Germline V CDR1 and CDR2: SGHRS, YFSETQ. Between the trimmed V and J ends, which lost 4 bases and 6 bases, there was a span of 11 bases. The CDR3 bases are TGCGCCAGCAGCATCGAGGGAACTCAGCCCCAGCATTTT. It codes for CASSIEGTQPQHF.

This clonotype has at least ten counts. The V and J genes are TRBV12-3 or TRBV12-4 and TRBJ2-5; D may match TRBD1 or TRBD2 (6 bases each). The CDR3 has 13 amino acids. The V end was cut by 3 bases, the J end by 7 bases, with 12 bases between. The CDR3 region is CASSFSEGGTQYF. The CDR3 DNA is TGTGCCAGCAGTTTCAGCGAGGGGGGGACCCAGTACTTC.

In its sample, this clonotype was seen many times. This chain links TRBV11-2 with TRBJ2-3, with D possibly TRBD2 on 6 matching bases. Germline V gene sequence: CDR1 SGHAT, CDR2 FQNNGV. The CDR3 covers 14 residues. The V and J ends lost 3 bases and 0 bases respectively, with 7 bases between them. The CDR3 DNA is TGTGCCAGCAGCTTTGGGACTAGCACAGATACGCAGTATTTT. Its protein is CASSFGTSTDTQYF. The full variable domain, in which reference TRBV11-2 and TRBJ2-3 provide the parts outside the CDR3, is EAGVAQSPRYKIIEKRQSVAFWCNPISGHATLYWYQQILGQGPKLLIQFQNNGVVDDSQLPKDRFSAERLKGVDSTLKIQPAKLEDSAVYLCASSFGTSTDTQYFGPGTRLTVL.

This clonotype was counted ten times or more. V and J are TRBV15 and TRBJ1-2; D is perhaps TRBD1 (5 bases). This CDR3 comprises 14 residues. Germline-derived CDR1 and CDR2 are LNHNV and YYDKDF (reference sequence). The germline V and J ends were trimmed by 5 bases and 7 bases, with 17 bases remaining between them. This chain's CDR3 is CATSEGIARSGYTF. The CDR3 nucleotides read TGTGCCACCAGCGAGGGGATCGCCCGCAGTGGCTACACCTTC.

V usage is TRBV2 and J usage is TRBJ1-1; 10 bases are shared with TRBD1. In germline, CDR1 is SNHLY, CDR2 FYNNEI. The CDR3 runs 13 residues. Losses at the gene ends were 7 bases for V and 4 bases for J; bases not matched to a gene: 3. The CDR3 region has the DNA TGTGCCAGCATCCGGGACAGGGGCACTGAAGCTTTCTTT. Translated: CASIRDRGTEAFF.

This clonotype was counted many times. The V gene is TRBV20-1, the J gene TRBJ1-2, with D unclear. The ends were cut back, 0 bases at V and 8 bases at J, with 10 bases in the middle. Germline V gives CDR1 DFQATT, CDR2 SNEGSKA (reference sequence). The CDR3 totals 12 residues. The DNA of the CDR3 is TGCAGTGCTAGAGAGGCGCGGGGAGGCTACACCTTC. This encodes CSAREARGGYTF.

For this clonotype: A much larger clone differs from this one at a single base, so this may be a read error. V and J are TRBV20-1 and TRBJ2-5; D uncertain. Germline CDR1 DFQATT, CDR2 SNEGSKA (reference sequence). This CDR3 is 11 amino acids long. CDR3: CNARGQETQYF. The CDR3 region has the DNA TGCAATGCTAGAGGCCAAGAGACCCAGTACTTC.

The sample holds a few counts of this clonotype. The J gene is TRBJ2-1, the V gene TRBV7-8, with TRBD2 matching 13 bases. The germline gives CDR1 SGHVS, CDR2 FQNEAQ. The trim removed 1 base at V and 7 bases at J, leaving 7 bases unmatched. The CDR3 runs to 17 residues. The CDR3: CASSLVLAGGPWNEQFF. The CDR3 nucleotides read TGTGCCAGCAGCTTAGTACTAGCGGGAGGGCCATGGAATGAGCAGTTCTTC.

This clonotype was counted ten times or more. The chain uses TRBV24-1 and TRBJ1-5; D remains unclear. V was shortened by 9 bases and J by 4 bases, with 12 bases between the two germline ends. Germline V gene lookup returns CDR1 KGHDR and CDR2 SFDVKD. There are 13 residues in the CDR3. The CDR3 sequence is CATQGGGNQPQHF. The CDR3 region has the DNA TGTGCCACCCAAGGCGGAGGGAATCAGCCCCAGCATTTT.

This clonotype was counted at least ten times. This chain joins TRBV7-6 and TRBJ2-1, with TRBD2 identical over 7 bases. Germline loops: CDR1 SGHVS, CDR2 FNYEAQ. Trimming removed 0 bases from V and 6 bases from J; junction bases left unmatched: 5. The CDR3 length is 15 residues. The CDR3 region is CASSLAIAGGNEQFF. CDR3 DNA sequence: TGTGCCAGCAGCTTAGCGATAGCGGGTGGCAATGAGCAGTTCTTC.

The CDR3 loop is CSALGLDQETQYF. The CDR3 bases are TGCAGTGCCCTGGGACTGGACCAAGAGACCCAGTACTTC. This chain links TRBV20-1 with TRBJ2-5; tentatively, D is TRBD2 (6 bases). Trimming took off 6 bases at V and 0 bases at J, with 11 bases between the two ends. This CDR3 comprises 13 residues. Germline-derived CDR1 and CDR2 are DFQATT and SNEGSKA (reference sequence).

At least ten counts were recorded for this clonotype. This sequence joins TRBV5-1 and TRBJ1-4, with 7 bases fitting TRBD1. This CDR3 comprises 15 residues. Germline CDR1 SGHRS, CDR2 YFSETQ. V lost 4 bases, J lost 0 bases, and 3 bases stayed unmatched. In DNA form, the CDR3 reads TGCGCCAGCAGCCGACAGGGAGCAACTAATGAAAAACTGTTTTTT. Its protein product is CASSRQGATNEKLFF.

At least ten counts were recorded for this clonotype. The chain recombines TRBV4-2 with TRBJ2-7, with TRBD2 matching 12 bases. V was pared by 2 bases and J by 0 bases, with 2 bases of the junction left unmatched. CDR3 length equals 16 residues. Germline loops: CDR1 LGHNA, CDR2 YNFKEQ. The CDR3 region has the DNA TGTGCCAGCAGCCAACTAGCGGGAGGGAGCTCCTACGAGCAGTACTTC. Translated, it gives CASSQLAGGSSYEQYF.

Many counts were recorded for this clonotype. One end of the junction varies from germline; a read error may be responsible. DNA for the CDR3: TGCGCCAGCAGCTTGGGGGCGCGGGCCAAAAACATTCAGTACTTC. It yields the protein CASSLGARAKNIQYF. The J gene is TRBJ2-4, the V gene TRBV7-9; D is possibly TRBD1 (6 bases). Germline-derived CDR1 and CDR2 are SEHNR and FQNEAQ (reference sequence). CDR3 length equals 15 residues. Based on the CDR3 plus reference TRBV7-9 and TRBJ2-4, the full variable domain is DTGVSQNPRHKITKRGQNVTFRCDPISEHNRLYWYRQTLGQGPEFLTYFQNEAQLEKSRLLSDRFSAERPKGSFSTLEIQRTEQGDSAMYLCASSLGARAKNIQYFGAGTRLSVL.

This clonotype was seen ten or more times. The rearrangement uses TRBV2 and TRBJ1-1; possible D gene TRBD1, 5 bases. The CDR3 contains 13 residues. Trimming removed 10 bases from V and 1 base from J, with 13 bases in between. Germline V CDR1 and CDR2: SNHLY, FYNNEI. As DNA, the CDR3 is TGTGCCAAGTCGACAGATACGAACACTGAAGCTTTCTTT. Translated, it gives CAKSTDTNTEAFF.

This clonotype was observed at least ten times. The gene calls are TRBV5-1 and TRBJ2-3, with 10 bases matching TRBD2. From germline, CDR1 is SGHRS and CDR2 YFSETQ. The length of the CDR3 is 18 residues. Unmatched junction bases numbered 9, after V lost 1 base and J lost 1 base. The CDR3 spells CASSLTSGGASGTDTQYF. The CDR3 DNA reads TGCGCCAGCAGCTTGACGAGCGGGGGGGCCAGCGGCACAGATACGCAGTATTTT.

Comments on this clonotype: One end of the junction is discordant with germline, which a read error may explain. The chain recombines TRBV2 with TRBJ2-1; 9 positions match TRBD1. Germline values: CDR1 SNHLY, CDR2 FYNNEI. CDR3 size: 16 residues. CDR3 residues: CVSKGQGYPSYNEQFF. For the CDR3, the DNA is TGTGTCAGCAAGGGACAGGGATACCCTTCCTACAATGAGCAGTTCTTC. Filled out from reference TRBV2 and TRBJ2-1, the complete variable domain reads EPEVTQTPSHQVTQMGQEVILRCVPISNHLYFYWYRQILGQKVEFLVSFYNNEISEKSEIFDDQFSVERPDGSNFTLKIRSTKLEDSAMYFCVSKGQGYPSYNEQFFGPGTRLTVL.